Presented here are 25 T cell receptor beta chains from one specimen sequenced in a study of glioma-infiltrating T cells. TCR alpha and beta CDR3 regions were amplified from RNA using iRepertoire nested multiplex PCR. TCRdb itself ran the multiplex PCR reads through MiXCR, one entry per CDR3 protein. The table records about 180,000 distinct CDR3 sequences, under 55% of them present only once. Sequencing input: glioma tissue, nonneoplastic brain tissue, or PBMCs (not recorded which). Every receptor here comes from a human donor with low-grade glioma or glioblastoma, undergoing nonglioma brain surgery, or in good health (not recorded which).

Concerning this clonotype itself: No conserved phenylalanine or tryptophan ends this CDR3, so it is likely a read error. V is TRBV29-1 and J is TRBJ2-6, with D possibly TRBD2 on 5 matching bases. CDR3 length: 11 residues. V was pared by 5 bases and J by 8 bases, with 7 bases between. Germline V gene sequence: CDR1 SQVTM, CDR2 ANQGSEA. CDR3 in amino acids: CSVRGSNVLTL. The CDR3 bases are TGCAGCGTTCGGGGTTCCAACGTCCTGACTTTA.

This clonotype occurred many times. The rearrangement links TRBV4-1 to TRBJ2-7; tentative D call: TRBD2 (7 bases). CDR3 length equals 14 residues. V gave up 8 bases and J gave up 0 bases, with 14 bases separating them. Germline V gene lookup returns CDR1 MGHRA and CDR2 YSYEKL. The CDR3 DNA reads TGCGCCAGCGGTCTAGCGGACAGCTCCTACGAGCAGTACTTC. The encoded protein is CASGLADSSYEQYF.

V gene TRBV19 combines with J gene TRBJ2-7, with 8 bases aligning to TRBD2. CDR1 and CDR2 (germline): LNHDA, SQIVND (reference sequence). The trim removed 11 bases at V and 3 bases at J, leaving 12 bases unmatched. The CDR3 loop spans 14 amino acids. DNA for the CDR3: TGTGCCCTAAAGATGGGACTAGAGAACTACGAGCAGTACTTC. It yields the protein CALKMGLENYEQYF.

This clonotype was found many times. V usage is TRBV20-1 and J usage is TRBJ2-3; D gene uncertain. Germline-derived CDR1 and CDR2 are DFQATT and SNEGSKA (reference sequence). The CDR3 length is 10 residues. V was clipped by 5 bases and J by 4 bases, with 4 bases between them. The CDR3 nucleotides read TGCAGTGCTTCATCAGATACGCAGTATTTT. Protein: CSASSDTQYF.

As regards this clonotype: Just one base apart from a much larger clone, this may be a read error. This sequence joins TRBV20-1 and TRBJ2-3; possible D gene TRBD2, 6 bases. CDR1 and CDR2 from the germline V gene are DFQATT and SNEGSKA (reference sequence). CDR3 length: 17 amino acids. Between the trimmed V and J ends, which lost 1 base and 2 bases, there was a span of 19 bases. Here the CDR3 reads CSARGTFGVADTDTQYF. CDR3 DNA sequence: TGCAGTGCTAGAGGTACCTTCGGGGTAGCGGACACAGATACGCAGTATTTT.

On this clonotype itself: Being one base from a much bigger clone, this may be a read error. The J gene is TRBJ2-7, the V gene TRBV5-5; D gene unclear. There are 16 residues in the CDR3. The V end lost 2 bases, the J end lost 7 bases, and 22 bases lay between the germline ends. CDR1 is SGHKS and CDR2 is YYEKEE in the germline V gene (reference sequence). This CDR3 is CASSLLRLDLADEQYF. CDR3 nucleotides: TGTGCCAGCAGCTTACTTAGACTCGACTTGGCTGATGAGCAGTACTTC.

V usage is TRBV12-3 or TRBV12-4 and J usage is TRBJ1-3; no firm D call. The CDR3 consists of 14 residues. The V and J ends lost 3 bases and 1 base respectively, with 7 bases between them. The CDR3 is CASSFDPSGNTIYF. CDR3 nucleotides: TGTGCCAGCAGTTTTGATCCTTCTGGAAACACCATATATTTT.

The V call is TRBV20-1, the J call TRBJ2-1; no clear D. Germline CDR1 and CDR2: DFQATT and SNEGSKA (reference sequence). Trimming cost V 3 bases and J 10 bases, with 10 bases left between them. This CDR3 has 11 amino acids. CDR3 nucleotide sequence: TGCAGTGCTAGGTCCTCACCCGAGCAGTTCTTC. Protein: CSARSSPEQFF.

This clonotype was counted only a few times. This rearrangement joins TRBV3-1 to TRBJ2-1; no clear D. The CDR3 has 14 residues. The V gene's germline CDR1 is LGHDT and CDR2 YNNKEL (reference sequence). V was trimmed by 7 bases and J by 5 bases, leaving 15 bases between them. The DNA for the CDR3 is TGTGCCAGCACCACCGGTGTTTTAGACAATGAGCAGTTCTTC. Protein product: CASTTGVLDNEQFF.

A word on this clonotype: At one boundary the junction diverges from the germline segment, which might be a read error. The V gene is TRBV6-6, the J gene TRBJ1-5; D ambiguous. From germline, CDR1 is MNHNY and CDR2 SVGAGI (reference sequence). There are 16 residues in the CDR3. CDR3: CASILSGKTGNKPQHF. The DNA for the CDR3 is TGTGCCAGCATATTATCGGGGAAGACGGGCAATAAGCCCCAGCATTTT.

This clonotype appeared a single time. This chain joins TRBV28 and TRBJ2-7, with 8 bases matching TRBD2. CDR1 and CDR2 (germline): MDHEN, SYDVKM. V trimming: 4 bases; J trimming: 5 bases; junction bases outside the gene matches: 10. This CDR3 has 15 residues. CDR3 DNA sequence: TGTGCCAGCAGTTCAACCTCCGGGACTAGAAACGAGCAGTACTTC. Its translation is CASSSTSGTRNEQYF.

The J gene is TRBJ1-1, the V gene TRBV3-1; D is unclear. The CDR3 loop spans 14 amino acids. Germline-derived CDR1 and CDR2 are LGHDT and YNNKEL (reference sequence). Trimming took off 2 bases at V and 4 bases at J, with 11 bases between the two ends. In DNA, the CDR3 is TGTGCCAGCAGCCAACAGTCGATTGGCACTGAAGCTTTCTTT. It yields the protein CASSQQSIGTEAFF.

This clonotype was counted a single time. The CDR3 DNA reads TGTGCCAGCAGCACGATTCTAGCGGGGTATGATGAGCAGTACTTC. Encoded protein: CASSTILAGYDEQYF. This chain links TRBV7-7 with TRBJ2-7, with 9 positions matching TRBD2. Germline CDR1 reads SSHAT; CDR2 reads FNYEAQ (reference sequence). Losses at the gene ends were 5 bases for V and 7 bases for J; bases not matched to a gene: 12. The CDR3 extends over 15 amino acids.

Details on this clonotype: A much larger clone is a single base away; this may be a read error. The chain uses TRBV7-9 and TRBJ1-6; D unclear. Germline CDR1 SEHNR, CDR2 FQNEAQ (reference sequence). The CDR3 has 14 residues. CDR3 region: CASSLSLGNSPLRF. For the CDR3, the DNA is TGTGCCAGCAGCTTATCGCTGGGGAATTCACCCCTCCGCTTT.

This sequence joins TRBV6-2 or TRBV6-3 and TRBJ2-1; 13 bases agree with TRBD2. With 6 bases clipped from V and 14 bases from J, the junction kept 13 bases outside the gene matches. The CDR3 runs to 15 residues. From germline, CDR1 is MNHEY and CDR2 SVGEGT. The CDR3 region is CASSQRTSGSGEEFF. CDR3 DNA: TGTGCCAGCAGCCAACGGACTAGCGGGAGCGGGGAGGAGTTCTTC.

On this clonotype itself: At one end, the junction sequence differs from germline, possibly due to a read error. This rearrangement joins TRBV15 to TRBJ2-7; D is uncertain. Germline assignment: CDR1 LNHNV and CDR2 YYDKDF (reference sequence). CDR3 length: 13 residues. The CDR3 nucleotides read TGTGCCACCAGCAGAGTGGCTTCCTACGAGCATTACTTC. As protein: CATSRVASYEHYF.

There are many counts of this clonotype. The CDR3 spells CASSQTGEETQYF. The CDR3 region has the DNA TGTGCCAGTAGCCAGACAGGGGAGGAGACCCAGTACTTC. V is TRBV19 and J is TRBJ2-5, with 8 bases fitting TRBD1. Trimming removed 6 bases from V and 5 bases from J; junction bases left unmatched: 5. Germline assignment: CDR1 LNHDA and CDR2 SQIVND (reference sequence). This CDR3 is 13 amino acids long.

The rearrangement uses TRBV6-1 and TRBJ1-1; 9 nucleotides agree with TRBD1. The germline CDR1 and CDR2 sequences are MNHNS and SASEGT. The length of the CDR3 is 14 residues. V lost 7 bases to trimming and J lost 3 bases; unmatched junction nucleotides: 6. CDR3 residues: CASTGTGRDTEAFF. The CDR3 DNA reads TGTGCCAGCACTGGGACAGGGAGGGACACTGAAGCTTTCTTT.

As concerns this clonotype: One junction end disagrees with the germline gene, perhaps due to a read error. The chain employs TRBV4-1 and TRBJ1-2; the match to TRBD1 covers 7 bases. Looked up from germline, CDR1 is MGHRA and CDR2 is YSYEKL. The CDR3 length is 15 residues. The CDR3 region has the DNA TGCGCCCGCAGCCCGCGCACGGGACAGACGAATGTCTACACCTTC. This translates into CARSPRTGQTNVYTF.

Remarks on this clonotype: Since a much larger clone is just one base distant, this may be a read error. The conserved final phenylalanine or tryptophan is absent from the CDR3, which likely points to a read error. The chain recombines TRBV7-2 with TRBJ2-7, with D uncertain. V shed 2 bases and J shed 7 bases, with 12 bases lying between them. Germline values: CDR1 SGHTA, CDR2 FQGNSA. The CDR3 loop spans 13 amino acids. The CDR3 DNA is TGTGCCAGCAGCTTAAACGGGCGGCCTGAGCAGTACCTC. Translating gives CASSLNGRPEQYL.

The CDR3 region is CASSLVPGSTNEKLFF. Written as DNA, the CDR3 is TGTGCCAGCAGCTTAGTTCCCGGGTCAACTAATGAAAAACTGTTTTTT. The V call is TRBV7-2, the J call TRBJ1-4; no firm D call. The germline V gene has CDR1 SGHTA and CDR2 FQGNSA. The CDR3 length is 16 residues. Deletions cut 1 base from V and 0 bases from J, with 9 bases between.

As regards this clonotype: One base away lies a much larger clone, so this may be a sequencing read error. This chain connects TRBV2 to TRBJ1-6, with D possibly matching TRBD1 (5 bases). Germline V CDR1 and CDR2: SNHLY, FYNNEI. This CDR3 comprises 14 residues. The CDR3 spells CASSEGQPNSPIHF. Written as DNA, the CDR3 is TGTGCCAGCAGTGAAGGACAGCCTAATTCACCCATCCACTTT.

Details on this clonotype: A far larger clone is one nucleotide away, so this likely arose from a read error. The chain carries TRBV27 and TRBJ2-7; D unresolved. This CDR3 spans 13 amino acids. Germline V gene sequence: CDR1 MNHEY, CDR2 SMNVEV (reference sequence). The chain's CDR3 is CASSLRGSYEQCF. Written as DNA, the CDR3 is TGTGCCAGCAGTTTACGAGGTTCCTACGAGCAGTGCTTC.

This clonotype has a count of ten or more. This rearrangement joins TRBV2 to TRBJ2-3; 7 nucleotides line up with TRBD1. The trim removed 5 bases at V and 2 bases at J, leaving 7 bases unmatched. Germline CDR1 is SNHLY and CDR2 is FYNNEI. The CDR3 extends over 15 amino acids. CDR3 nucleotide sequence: TGTGCCAGCAGTCCGGACAGGTTCCCCACAGATACGCAGTATTTT. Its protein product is CASSPDRFPTDTQYF.

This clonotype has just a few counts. The CDR3 DNA is TGTGCCAGCAGTTTTCGGACTAGCGGGGGCACCTACGAGCAGTACTTC. Its protein product is CASSFRTSGGTYEQYF. This chain links TRBV28 with TRBJ2-7, with 13 bases lining up with TRBD2. Germline CDR1 is MDHEN and CDR2 is SYDVKM. V shed 3 bases, J shed 2 bases, and the junction held 4 bases outside the gene matches. CDR3 length equals 16 residues.